Listed here are 20 T cell receptor beta chains from one sample, sequenced in a study of T cells in localized non-small cell lung cancer. Here immunoSEQ multiplex PCR was the method, and the copy in TCRdb shows in-frame clones only, minus some. In the table there are 8,500 to 10,000 clones, roughly 91% of which are singletons. The starting material was peripheral blood, obtained before any cancer treatment. The receptors come from a male donor aged 60 or over with stage III squamous cell lung carcinoma.

The chain joins TRBV5-4 to TRBJ2-5; TRBD1 agrees at 7 bases. Germline CDR1 and CDR2: SGHNT and YYREEE (reference sequence). The CDR3 runs to 14 residues. The V and J ends lost 5 bases and 5 bases, in that order; junction bases with no gene match: 9. The CDR3 sequence is CASSRQGSSETQYF. The CDR3 DNA is TGTGCCAGCAGTCGACAGGGTTCGTCGGAGACCCAGTACTTC. The full variable domain, its missing parts supplied by reference TRBV5-4 and TRBJ2-5, is ETGVTQSPTHLIKTRGQQVTLRCSSQSGHNTVSWYQQALGQGPQFIFQYYREEENGRGNFPPRFSGLQFPNYSSELNVNALELDDSALYLCASSRQGSSETQYFGPGTRLLVL.

The chain employs TRBV13 and TRBJ2-1, with TRBD2 matching 11 bases. Germline trimming cut 4 bases from V and 0 bases from J; bases unmatched to any gene: 5. The germline V gene encodes CDR1 PRHDT and CDR2 FYEKMQ (reference sequence). This CDR3 spans 17 amino acids. The DNA of the CDR3 is TGTGCCAGCAGCTGGCTAGCGGGGGGAACCTCCTACAATGAGCAGTTCTTC. Residues: CASSWLAGGTSYNEQFF.

The chain links TRBV7-2 to TRBJ2-5; D perhaps matches TRBD1 (6 bases). The germline V gene encodes CDR1 SGHTA and CDR2 FQGNSA. This CDR3 contains 16 residues. Trimming removed 5 bases from V and 0 bases from J, with 16 bases in between. Here the CDR3 reads CASSPASGTYQETQYF. Here the CDR3 DNA reads TGTGCCAGCAGCCCCGCCTCCGGGACATACCAAGAGACCCAGTACTTC. Full variable domain (rest looked up from reference TRBV7-2 and TRBJ2-5): GAGVSQSPSNKVTEKGKDVELRCDPISGHTALYWYRQSLGQGLEFLIYFQGNSAPDKSGLPSDRFSAERTGGSVSTLTIQRTQQEDSAVYLCASSPASGTYQETQYFGPGTRLLVL.

The V and J genes are TRBV27 and TRBJ2-7, with D maybe TRBD1 (5 bases). The ends were cut back, 2 bases at V and 2 bases at J, with 10 bases in the middle. Germline V gene data show CDR1 as MNHEY and CDR2 as SMNVEV (reference sequence). The CDR3 covers 14 residues. CDR3 sequence: CASSLTGIPYEQYF. CDR3 coding DNA: TGTGCCAGCAGTTTAACAGGAATCCCCTACGAGCAGTACTTC.

The chain recombines TRBV15 with TRBJ2-3, with D unclear. CDR3 size: 15 residues. Germline loops: CDR1 LNHNV, CDR2 YYDKDF (reference sequence). Trimming shortened V by 5 bases and J by 2 bases, and 14 bases separated the two germline ends. The CDR3 sequence: CATSRMAEPTDTQYF. For the CDR3, the DNA is TGTGCCACCAGCCGCATGGCGGAACCCACAGATACGCAGTATTTT.

V is TRBV25-1 and J is TRBJ2-3; TRBD2 matches 9 bases. Trimming took 3 bases from V and 4 from J; bases not matched to a gene: 8. In germline, CDR1 is MGHDK, CDR2 SYGVNS. This CDR3 contains 16 residues. Here the CDR3 reads CASSDLSGGRADTQYF. The CDR3 DNA reads TGTGCCAGCAGTGACCTTAGCGGGGGTCGAGCAGATACGCAGTATTTT.

V gene TRBV4-2 combines with J gene TRBJ1-5, with D possibly being TRBD1 (5 bases). CDR1 is LGHNA and CDR2 is YNFKEQ in the germline V gene. V shed 0 bases and J shed 3 bases, with 9 bases lying between them. The CDR3 spans 15 residues. The chain's CDR3 is CASSQESGLNQPQHF. In nucleotides, the CDR3 is TGTGCCAGCAGCCAAGAATCGGGGCTCAATCAGCCCCAGCATTTT.

J is TRBJ1-5 and V is TRBV6-5, with a tentative D call TRBD1 (5 bases). The CDR3 totals 14 residues. Germline CDR1 is MNHEY and CDR2 is SVGAGI. The V gene lost 5 bases and the J gene lost 3 bases, with 11 bases spanning the gap. This CDR3 is CASSSRQPNQPQHF. In DNA, the CDR3 is TGTGCCAGCAGTAGCCGACAGCCCAATCAGCCCCAGCATTTT.

The V gene is TRBV19, the J gene TRBJ1-2, with a possible D match to TRBD1 (5 bases). Germline CDR1 reads LNHDA; CDR2 reads SQIVND (reference sequence). This CDR3 is 12 amino acids long. The V and J ends lost 7 bases and 4 bases respectively, with 10 bases between them. Here the CDR3 reads CASTTGLYGYTF. For the CDR3, the DNA is TGTGCCAGTACCACAGGCCTCTATGGCTACACCTTC.

The chain employs TRBV6-1 and TRBJ1-6, with D unclear. CDR3 length equals 14 residues. Trimming stripped 4 bases from V and 7 bases from J, with 11 bases between. Germline V gene data show CDR1 as MNHNS and CDR2 as SASEGT. The CDR3 sequence: CASSANMRNSPLHF. The CDR3 nucleotides are TGTGCCAGCAGTGCTAACATGAGGAATTCACCCCTCCACTTT.

V gene TRBV19 combines with J gene TRBJ1-1; 7 nucleotides match TRBD1. The CDR3 loop spans 12 amino acids. Trimming at V came to 6 bases and at J to 4 bases, leaving 2 bases not matched to a gene. Germline V gives CDR1 LNHDA, CDR2 SQIVND (reference sequence). The CDR3 loop is CASRQGGTEAFF. The CDR3 DNA sequence: TGTGCCAGTAGGCAGGGGGGCACTGAAGCTTTCTTT.

The chain carries TRBV5-6 and TRBJ2-3; the D is unclear. The V gene lost 0 bases and the J gene lost 3 bases, with 5 bases spanning the gap. The CDR3 consists of 13 residues. The germline V gene has CDR1 SGHDT and CDR2 YYEEEE. This CDR3 reads CASSLAATDTQYF. CDR3 bases: TGTGCCAGCAGCTTGGCTGCTACAGATACGCAGTATTTT.

V and J are TRBV5-1 and TRBJ1-5; D is undetermined. The CDR3 runs to 15 residues. Germline loops: CDR1 SGHRS, CDR2 YFSETQ. Trimming left V 0 bases short and J 3 bases short, with 10 bases between. This CDR3 reads CASSLAPTDNQPQHF. CDR3 DNA sequence: TGCGCCAGCAGCTTGGCTCCGACGGACAATCAGCCCCAGCATTTT.

The chain links TRBV18 to TRBJ2-7; possibly TRBD1 for D (6 bases). Trimming took off 6 bases at V and 0 bases at J, with 15 bases between the two ends. This CDR3 region has 15 residues. Germline CDR1 is KGHSH and CDR2 is LQKENI. CDR3 residues: CASSGRDKNSYEQYF. For the CDR3, the DNA is TGTGCCAGCTCGGGCCGGGACAAAAACTCCTACGAGCAGTACTTC.

This chain uses TRBV5-8 with TRBJ1-5; no clear D gene. This CDR3 has 15 amino acids. V was clipped by 0 bases and J by 0 bases, with 7 bases between them. The V gene's germline CDR1 is SGHTS and CDR2 YDEGEE. The CDR3 DNA sequence: TGTGCCAGCAGCTTGGAGCAGAATAGCAATCAGCCCCAGCATTTT. It codes for CASSLEQNSNQPQHF. Full variable domain (outside the CDR3, taken from reference TRBV5-8 and TRBJ1-5): EAGVTQSPTHLIKTRGQQATLRCSPISGHTSVYWYQQALGLGLQFLLWYDEGEERNRGNFPPRFSGRQFPNYSSELNVNALELEDSALYLCASSLEQNSNQPQHFGDGTRLSIL.

The rearrangement joins TRBV5-1 to TRBJ2-2, with D perhaps given as TRBD1 or TRBD2 (6 bases each). Germline CDR1 and CDR2: SGHRS and YFSETQ. V lost 0 bases to trimming and J lost 5 bases, with 17 bases between them. The CDR3 runs to 17 residues. The CDR3 is CASSLEGFRGGTGELFF. For the CDR3, the DNA is TGCGCCAGCAGCTTGGAAGGATTCAGGGGAGGTACCGGGGAGCTGTTTTTT.

This rearrangement joins TRBV5-1 to TRBJ1-4; D is undetermined. Germline V gene sequence: CDR1 SGHRS, CDR2 YFSETQ. V was trimmed by 7 bases and J by 0 bases, leaving 10 bases between them. The CDR3 is 14 residues long. The CDR3 coding sequence is TGCGCCAGCCGCGACGGACCAACTAATGAAAAACTGTTTTTT. It encodes CASRDGPTNEKLFF. The full variable domain, completed using reference TRBV5-1 and TRBJ1-4, is KAGVTQTPRYLIKTRGQQVTLSCSPISGHRSVSWYQQTPGQGLQFLFEYFSETQRNKGNFPGRFSGRQFSNSRSEMNVSTLELGDSALYLCASRDGPTNEKLFFGSGTQLSVL.

The J gene is TRBJ1-6, the V gene TRBV7-9; D gene uncertain. CDR3 length: 15 amino acids. Germline values: CDR1 SEHNR, CDR2 FQNEAQ (reference sequence). V lost 8 bases, J lost 0 bases, and 11 bases lay in between. In DNA form, the CDR3 reads TGTGCCAGCGCAGAGCTTAGCTCCTATAATTCACCCCTCCACTTT. Translated: CASAELSSYNSPLHF.

This rearrangement joins TRBV6-5 to TRBJ2-7; TRBD2 agrees at 14 bases. The germline V gene has CDR1 MNHEY and CDR2 SVGAGI. CDR3 length: 16 residues. After removal of 4 bases from V and 2 bases from J, the junction contained 4 bases not matched to a gene. In DNA form, the CDR3 reads TGTGCCAGCAGTTCAACGACTAGCGGGGGGGCCTACGAGCAGTACTTC. This codes for CASSSTTSGGAYEQYF.

The rearrangement links TRBV9 to TRBJ1-5; TRBD1 matches at 9 bases. Germline V CDR1 and CDR2: SGDLS, YYNGEE. Unmatched junction bases numbered 5, after V lost 7 bases and J lost 3 bases. The CDR3 spans 14 residues. In DNA, the CDR3 is TGTGCCAGCGGGACAGGGCCCTACAATCAGCCCCAGCATTTT. It is translated as CASGTGPYNQPQHF.